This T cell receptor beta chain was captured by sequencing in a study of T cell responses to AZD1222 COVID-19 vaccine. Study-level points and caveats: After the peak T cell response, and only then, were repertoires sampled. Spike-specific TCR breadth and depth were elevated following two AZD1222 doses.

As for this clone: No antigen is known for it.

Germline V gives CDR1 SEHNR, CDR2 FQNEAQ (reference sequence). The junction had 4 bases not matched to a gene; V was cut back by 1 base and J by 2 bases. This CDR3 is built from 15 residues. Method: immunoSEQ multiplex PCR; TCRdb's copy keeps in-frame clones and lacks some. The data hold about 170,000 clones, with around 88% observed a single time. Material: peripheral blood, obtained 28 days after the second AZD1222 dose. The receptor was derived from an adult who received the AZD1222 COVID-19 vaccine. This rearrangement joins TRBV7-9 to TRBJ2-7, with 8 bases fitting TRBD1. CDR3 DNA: TGTGCCAGCAGCTTAGGGACAGGGTTTCCCTACGAGCAGTACTTC. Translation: CASSLGTGFPYEQYF. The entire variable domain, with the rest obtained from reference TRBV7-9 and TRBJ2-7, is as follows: DTGVSQNPRHKITKRGQNVTFRCDPISEHNRLYWYRQTLGQGPEFLTYFQNEAQLEKSRLLSDRFSAERPKGSFSTLEIQRTEQGDSAMYLCASSLGTGFPYEQYFGPGTRLTVT.